These 10 T cell receptor beta chains were sequenced from one sample in a study of blood T cell repertoires in COVID-19. Generated by immunoSEQ multiplex PCR, the TCRdb table keeps only in-frame clones and is missing some. The sample consists of about 310,000 clones, under 90% of them appearing once. The sequencing sample was made of PBMCs or T cells enriched from blood (not recorded which). These receptor sequences come from a man in his 60s who had recovered from COVID-19.

The rearrangement uses TRBV28 and TRBJ1-2; 7 bases are shared with TRBD1. The CDR3 runs 15 residues. J gave up 3 bases and V 6 bases, and 10 bases lay outside the gene matches. In germline, CDR1 is MDHEN, CDR2 SYDVKM. The CDR3 DNA follows: TGTGCCAGCAGATATTCGGGACAGACTCACTATGGCTACACCTTC. Translated: CASRYSGQTHYGYTF.

The chain is built from TRBV30 and TRBJ1-2, with no clear D. The V gene lost 2 bases and the J gene lost 1 base, with 8 bases spanning the gap. CDR3 length: 13 amino acids. Germline CDR1 reads GTSNPN; CDR2 reads SVGIG (reference sequence). The CDR3 nucleotides read TGTGCCTGGAGTAGCGGGTATAACTATGGCTACACCTTC. It yields the protein CAWSSGYNYGYTF.

The J gene is TRBJ2-6, the V gene TRBV24-1, with D tentatively TRBD1 (6 bases). The V end lost 3 bases, the J end lost 2 bases, and 7 bases lay between the germline ends. CDR1 is KGHDR and CDR2 is SFDVKD in the germline V gene. This CDR3 is 15 amino acids long. CDR3 sequence reads: CATSDTGTGANVLTF. CDR3 coding DNA: TGTGCCACCAGTGATACAGGGACTGGGGCCAACGTCCTGACTTTC.

This chain connects TRBV18 to TRBJ2-5; maybe TRBD1 (6 bases). Per germline, CDR1 KGHSH and CDR2 LQKENI. CDR3 size: 14 residues. V was shortened by 4 bases and J by 5 bases, with 14 bases between the two germline ends. The CDR3 nucleotides read TGTGCCAGCTCACTAGGCAGGGGCGGCGAGACCCAGTACTTC. Protein product: CASSLGRGGETQYF. The full variable domain, its missing parts supplied by reference TRBV18 and TRBJ2-5, is NAGVMQNPRHLVRRRGQEARLRCSPMKGHSHVYWYRQLPEEGLKFMVYLQKENIIDESGMPKERFSAEFPKEGPSILRIQQVVRGDSAAYFCASSLGRGGETQYFGPGTRLLVL.

CDR3 amino acids: CASGETGEAGELFF. Written as DNA, the CDR3 is TGTGCCAGCGGGGAAACAGGGGAGGCCGGGGAGCTGTTTTTT. This chain connects TRBV7-9 to TRBJ2-2; D may be TRBD1 (7 bases). CDR3 length equals 14 residues. Trimming removed 8 bases at V and 6 bases at J, with 16 bases between. The germline V gene encodes CDR1 SEHNR and CDR2 FQNEAQ (reference sequence).

V and J are TRBV28 and TRBJ1-4; D is unclear. Deletions cut 5 bases from V and 7 bases from J, with 20 bases between. This CDR3 contains 16 residues. Germline CDR1 reads MDHEN; CDR2 reads SYDVKM. The CDR3 DNA sequence: TGTGCCAGCAGTCCCCGTACCGGGTCAATCGGTGAAAAACTGTTTTTT. This codes for CASSPRTGSIGEKLFF.

The chain joins TRBV3-1 (or the pseudogene TRBV3-2) to TRBJ2-1, with D perhaps TRBD2 (5 bases). The CDR3 is made up of 13 amino acids. V dropped 2 bases and J dropped 5 bases, with 7 bases sitting between them. Germline lookup yields CDR1 LGHDT and CDR2 YNNKEL (reference sequence). The CDR3 DNA reads TGTGCCAGCAGCCAAACGCGGGACAATGAGCAGTTCTTC. It specifies CASSQTRDNEQFF.

V is TRBV5-1 and J is TRBJ2-7; a possible D gene is TRBD2 (5 bases). CDR3 length equals 13 residues. The ends were cut back, 2 bases at V and 6 bases at J, with 12 bases in the middle. CDR1 is SGHRS, CDR2 YFSETQ, per germline. The CDR3 loop is CASSFEGTSEQYF. The CDR3 DNA sequence: TGCGCCAGCAGCTTCGAGGGAACGAGCGAGCAGTACTTC.

The CDR3 loop is CASRERPGQGAFETQYF. Written as DNA, the CDR3 is TGTGCCAGCAGGGAGAGACCAGGACAGGGGGCCTTCGAGACCCAGTACTTC. V and J are TRBV28 and TRBJ2-5, with 11 bases matching TRBD1. CDR3 length: 17 amino acids. In germline, CDR1 is MDHEN, CDR2 SYDVKM. V lost 6 bases and J lost 5; bases outside the gene matches: 14.

The CDR3: CASSLIGGLGTEAFF. The CDR3 bases are TGTGCCAGCAGCTTAATAGGGGGCTTGGGCACTGAAGCTTTCTTT. The V and J genes are TRBV7-3 and TRBJ1-1, with 7 bases that match TRBD1. The ends lost 1 base at V and 4 bases at J; junction bases unmatched: 6. CDR3 length: 15 amino acids. Per germline, CDR1 SGHTA and CDR2 FQGTGA.